A selection of T cell receptor beta chains follows, all from one sample in a study of Ad26.COV2.S vaccination and SARS-CoV-2 variants. Measured with immunoSEQ multiplex PCR; TCRdb has only the in-frame clones, and not every one. The sample records about 370,000 clones, 70% to 90% being singletons. The specimen comprised peripheral blood, sampled in a trial of Ad26.COV2.S vaccine versus placebo. The source is a person between 18 and 65 years old who received the Ad26.COV2.S COVID-19 vaccine or a placebo. Both conserved end residues are part of each CDR3.

TRBV5-1 | 13 | CASSFGANSPLHF
TRBV27 | 13 | CASSLREQETQYF
TRBV7-8 | 17 | CASSLGGVALRITEAFF
TRBV4-2 | 13 | CASSQVTEETQYF
TRBV25-1 | 11 | CASSEVYGYTF
TRBV13 | 15 | CASSYFIAGEYEQYF
TRBV7-2 | 14 | CASSLAPSNYGYTF
TRBV9 | 17 | CASSPVEGLSGANVLTF
TRBV2 | 13 | CAGTSGRALQEFF
TRBV11-3 | 14 | CASSLRGSTDTQYF
TRBV15 | 16 | CATSRGPANSNQPQHF
TRBV10-3 | 13 | CAIRDREDYEQYF
TRBV10-3 | 13 | CAIRTGASYEQYF
TRBV19 | 15 | CASSIGAGVEETQYF
TRBV4-3 | 16 | CASSQDRSGSAYEQYF
TRBV28 | 14 | CASSSEARGYEQFF